This paragraph reports one T cell receptor beta chain. What it recognizes is unknown. The sample originates from a study of cytomegalovirus exposure and HLA in healthy donors. Germline CDR1 reads SGHDN; CDR2 reads FVKESK. The CDR3 extends over 15 amino acids. V lost 4 bases and J lost 6; bases outside the gene matches: 8. General study results and limits: Both high specificity and high sensitivity reportedly marked the classifier's diagnosis of cytomegalovirus status. Roughly even sequencing depth across donors was the assumption behind the presence/absence analyses.

In the PCR, 60 Vbeta and 13 Jbeta primers were used. Some clones are missing from TCRdb's copy, which holds only in-frame ones; the method was immunoSEQ multiplex PCR. The data show about 130,000 clones, 80% to 85% seen once. The J gene is TRBJ2-7, the V gene TRBV14, with 11 bases lining up with TRBD2. Sample: PBMCs. The receptor was isolated from a woman aged 25 to 39 in good health and CMV-seronegative. The CDR3 loop is CASSPLSGGAVEQYF. The CDR3 coding sequence is TGTGCCAGCAGCCCTCTTAGCGGGGGGGCAGTCGAGCAGTACTTC.